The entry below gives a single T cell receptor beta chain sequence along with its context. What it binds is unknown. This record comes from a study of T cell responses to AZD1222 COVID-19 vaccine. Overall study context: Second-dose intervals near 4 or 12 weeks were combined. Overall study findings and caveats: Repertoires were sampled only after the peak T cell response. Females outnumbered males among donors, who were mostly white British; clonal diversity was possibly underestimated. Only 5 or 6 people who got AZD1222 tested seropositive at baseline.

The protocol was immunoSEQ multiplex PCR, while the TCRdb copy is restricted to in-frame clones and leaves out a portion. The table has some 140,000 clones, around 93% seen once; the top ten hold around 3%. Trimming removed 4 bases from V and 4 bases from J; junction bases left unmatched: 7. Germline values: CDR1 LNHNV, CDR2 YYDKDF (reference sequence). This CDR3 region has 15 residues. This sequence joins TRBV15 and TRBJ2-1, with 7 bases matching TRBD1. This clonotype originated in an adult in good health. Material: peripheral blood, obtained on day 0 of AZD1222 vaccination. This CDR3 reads CATSTRRTGYNEQFF. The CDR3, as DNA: TGTGCCACCAGCACCAGACGGACAGGATACAATGAGCAGTTCTTC.